Here is one T cell receptor beta chain with its context. As yet, its antigen is unknown. This CDR3 comprises 15 residues. CDR1 is GTSNPN, CDR2 SVGIG, per germline (reference sequence). V shed 2 bases, J shed 6 bases, and the junction held 8 bases outside the gene matches. Libraries were prepared by immunoSEQ multiplex PCR; TCRdb keeps only in-frame clonotypes and omits some of them. The sample has roughly 9,300 clones, 55% to 65% seen once; the top ten hold around 4.2%. The data are from a study of T cells in tumors after PD-1 blockade. Study details: Daily vismodegib 150 mg continued in a subset of anti-PD-1-treated patients. Study-level findings and limits: Peripheral recruitment is suggested, as some novel exhausted tumor clones were in pre-treatment blood. After therapy, most expanded exhausted CD8+ clones were absent pre-treatment, suggesting clonal replacement.

The sequence was obtained from a human donor with basal cell carcinoma. The gene calls are TRBV30 and TRBJ2-2; 8 bases match TRBD1. This material consisted of tumor tissue, taken after anti-PD-1 treatment. The CDR3 here is CAWSRARGQAGELFF. CDR3 nucleotide sequence: TGTGCCTGGAGTAGGGCCAGGGGGCAGGCCGGGGAGCTGTTTTTT.